This entry describes one T cell receptor (beta chain). There is no known antigen for this receptor. No clone much larger than this one lies a single base away; base qualities are absent. The sample originates from a study of shared clonotypes between healthy human individuals (dated by TCRdb to between 2020 and 2021). For the study in its entirety: The cohort comprised a couple of women and a few men aged 18 to 49 years. To increase sequencing depth and limit assay-specific biases, different laboratories used diverse techniques to prepare libraries and sequence TCR repertoires. Leukapheresis yielded between about 0.8 and 9.5 billion PBMCs per donor. To estimate repertoire size and how much clonotype sharing occurs between individuals, the study deeply sequenced the blood TCR repertoires of a handful of healthy adults. For each donor, CD4 naive and CD4 memory were each given three plates, CD8 naive was given two plates, and CD8 memory was given one plate.

CD8 naive samples were obtained by positive selection for CCR7 among CD45RO-negative cells, yielding a CD45RA+CCR7+ population from which TemRA cells were excluded. Healthy HIV-negative adults with no recently reported acute infections or vaccinations were included as donors. Only Caucasian adults living in Nashville, Tennessee, USA were represented among the donors. Blood was obtained by leukapheresis, after which PBMCs were separated by Ficoll-Histopaque density gradient centrifugation and cryopreserved in liquid nitrogen vapor phase. Purity and quantity of every magnetically sorted T cell population were checked by analytical flow cytometry. Genomic DNA was isolated from each sorted fraction and quantified by UV absorbance on a Nanodrop 2000c. Study-level results and caveats: Because the study included only a small number of donors, the genetic and exposure-history diversity represented was limited. Pairwise subsampling indicated that sequencing depth was expected to affect the degree of clonotype sharing among donors. Even with the large sequencing depth, rarefaction of the sorted-subset datasets indicated that sequencing was incomplete. When several donors were compared, the shared fraction of clonotypes was about 5% for naive CD4, around 3.5% for naive CD8, 2.3% for memory CD4, and 0.3% to 0.5% for memory CD8. Naive subsets generally had larger estimated clonotype richness than memory subsets. Only blood was sampled, and tissue TCR repertoires likely differ from those in blood. Clonotypes shared by all four sorted-subset donors showed higher generation probabilities than non-shared clonotypes.

Using the deep immunoSEQ assay, TCR CDR3 regions were amplified from genomic DNA by multiplex PCR. For each cell subset, the extracted genomic DNA was distributed evenly across all wells of several immunoSEQ 96-well plates, and each plate served as one replicate. For sorted subsets, 200 ng of genomic DNA, equivalent to roughly 33,000 T cell genomes, went into each replicate PCR. The purified libraries were quantified using a Qubit 3.0 fluorometer, sized with a Bioanalyzer 2100, and then quantified again using the KAPA Library Quantification kit. Every immunoSEQ 96-well plate was sequenced on a separate single-read 150-cycle Illumina NextSeq 550 flow cell. Concerning the study's data processing: Because only junctional sequences without quality scores were contained in the immunoSEQ output, filtering matching that applied to full-length reads could not be performed. Sequences were annotated with PyIR, a Python wrapper for IgBLAST v1.9, using IMGT germline references to assign V/J genes and CDR3. Any read was removed if the V/J assignment was weak (E-value above 1e-6), the CDR3 was missing, or the read contained stop codons, out-of-frame junctions, or ambiguous translated residues. V3J clonotypes were defined as sequences sharing an identical inferred V gene, J gene, and CDR3 amino acid sequence. Percentage overlap between repertoires was computed as shared unique clonotypes divided by the size of the smaller repertoire. Repertoire richness was assessed with RTK rarefaction, the Chao1 estimator, and Recon v2.1 estimates of unobserved clonotypes. Generation probabilities for all TCRbeta clonotypes obtained by the gDNA method from a handful of donors were computed using OLGA. Held by TCRdb, this immuneACCESS table contains in-frame sequences only and omits some clones. Under half of the omission traces to an unresolved V gene where checked; the cause of the rest is unknown. V and J calls and clone size are given by that table; D and trimming were obtained from the DNA. Within this sample are under 1 million clones, with 90% to 98% of them counted one time only. Together, the top ten hold around 0.25% of the sample.

The CDR3 goes from the cysteine to the phenylalanine over 14 residues. CDR3 DNA is the only sequence kept; it has 42 bases, read in frame from the first base. V is clipped by 0 bases and J by 10 bases, and the sequence between their germline boundaries is 15 bases long. Per the germline V gene, SGHDN is the CDR1 and FVKESK is the CDR2. This chain joins TRBV14 to TRBJ1-1; TRBD1 might be the D gene, on 6 matching bases. The TCR sequence derives from a man aged 30 to 39 in good health. The sequenced material came from naive CD8+ T cells sorted from blood. Read against the paper, the sample's cell subset or site label means: CD45RA+CCR7+. The nucleotide sequence is given as TGTGCCAGCAGCCAAGATGATAGGGGACAAGGAGCTTTCTTT. It encodes CASSQDDRGQGAFF.